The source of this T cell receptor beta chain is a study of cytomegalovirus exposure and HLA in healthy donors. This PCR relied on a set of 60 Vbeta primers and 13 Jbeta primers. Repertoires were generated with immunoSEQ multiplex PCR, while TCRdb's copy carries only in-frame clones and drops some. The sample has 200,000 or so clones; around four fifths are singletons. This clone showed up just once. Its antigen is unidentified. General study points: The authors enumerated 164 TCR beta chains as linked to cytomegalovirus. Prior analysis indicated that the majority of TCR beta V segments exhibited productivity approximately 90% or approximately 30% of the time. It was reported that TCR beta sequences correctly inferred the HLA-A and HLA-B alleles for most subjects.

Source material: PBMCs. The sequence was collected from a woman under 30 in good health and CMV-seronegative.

CDR3 sequence (DNA): TGTGCCAGCAGTCCATCTACAGTACCCCGGTTCTTC. It codes for CASSPSTVPRFF. This rearrangement joins TRBV27 to TRBJ2-1; D unclear. Looked up from germline, CDR1 is MNHEY and CDR2 is SMNVEV (reference sequence). Trimming shortened V by 5 bases and J by 15 bases, and 17 bases separated the two germline ends. There are 12 residues in the CDR3.